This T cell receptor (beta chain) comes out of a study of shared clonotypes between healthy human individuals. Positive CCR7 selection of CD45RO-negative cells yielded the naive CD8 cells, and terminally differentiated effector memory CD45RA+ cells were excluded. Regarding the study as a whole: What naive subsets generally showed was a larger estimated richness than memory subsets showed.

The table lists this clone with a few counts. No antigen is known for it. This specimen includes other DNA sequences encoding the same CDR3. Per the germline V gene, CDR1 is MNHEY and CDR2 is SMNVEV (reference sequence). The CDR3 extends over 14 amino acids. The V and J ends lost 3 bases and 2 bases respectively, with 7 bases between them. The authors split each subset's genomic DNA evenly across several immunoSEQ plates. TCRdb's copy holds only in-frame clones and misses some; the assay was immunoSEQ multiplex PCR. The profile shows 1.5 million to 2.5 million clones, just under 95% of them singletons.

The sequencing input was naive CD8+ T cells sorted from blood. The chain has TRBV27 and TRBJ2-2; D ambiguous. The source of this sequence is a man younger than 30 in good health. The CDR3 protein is CASSFIGNTGELFF. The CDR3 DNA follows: TGTGCCAGCAGTTTTATCGGAAACACCGGGGAGCTGTTTTTT.